A selection of T cell receptor beta chains follows, all from one sample in a study of patients and donors after allogeneic stem cell transplantation. TCRdb ran MiXCR on the RT-PCR reads and lists one entry per CDR3 protein. This table has 920,000 or so distinct CDR3 sequences, over 15% appearing once. The sample consisted of blood, either unsorted or a sorted T cell fraction (not recorded which). The source is a human donor who was either an allogeneic HSCT recipient or a stem cell or donor lymphocyte infusion donor (not recorded which). It is not recorded whose cells these are; they may come from a transplant donor. CDR3s include the opening cysteine and the closing phenylalanine or tryptophan. Each record gives: D gene, clone size, J gene, V gene, CDR3 DNA, CDR3 protein. The D gene is left open where the match is weak. A clone size is listed for some rows: how often the clone was seen (once, few, many), or a class if it is expanded.

>.|few|TRBJ2-1|TRBV24-1
TGTGCCACCAGTGACCCTTCCCGGGCCAAAATTAGCGGTGAGCAGTTCTTC
CATSDPSRAKISGEQFF
>.|many|TRBJ2-7|TRBV4-3
TGCGCCAGCAGCCAAGTCTCAGGGACTTACGAGCAGTACTTC
CASSQVSGTYEQYF
>TRBD1|.|TRBJ2-1|TRBV5-1
TGCGCCAGCAGCTTGGCTCGACAGGGCCTGAGCAATGAGCAGTTCTTC
CASSLARQGLSNEQFF
>.|few|TRBJ1-3|TRBV4-2
TGTGCCAGCAGCCGCACTTCCCTCCCCTACGGTTTGCTTGGAAACACCATATATTTT
CASSRTSLPYGLLGNTIYF
>TRBD1|.|TRBJ1-1|TRBV6-1
TGTGCCAGCAGCCCGGGACAGGGTATGATACTGGACACTGAAGCTTTCTTT
CASSPGQGMILDTEAFF
>.|many|TRBJ1-2|TRBV13
TGTGCCAGCAGCTTAGGGGGGACCTATGGCTACACCTTC
CASSLGGTYGYTF
>.|.|TRBJ1-3|TRBV9
TGTGCCAGCAGCGCAGGGCGCCGGGCGGACACCATATATTTT
CASSAGRRADTIYF
>TRBD2|few|TRBJ2-1|TRBV7-9
TGTGCCAGCAGCTTTGTAGCGGGAGTCAATGAGCAGTTCTTC
CASSFVAGVNEQFF
>.|many|TRBJ1-1|TRBV4-2
TGTGCCAGCAGCCAAGGGTACCGGGGGCGAAGGAACACTGAAGCTTTCTTT
CASSQGYRGRRNTEAFF
>.|few|TRBJ1-2|TRBV5-6
TGTGCCAGCAGCTTGTCCCCTTTAGCTAACTATGGCTACACCTTC
CASSLSPLANYGYTF
>TRBD1|.|TRBJ1-4|TRBV7-9
TGTGCCAGCAGCTTAGGGACAGGGAGAGAAAAACTGTTTTTT
CASSLGTGREKLFF
>TRBD1|.|TRBJ2-7|TRBV5-1
TGCGCCAGCAGCTTGGGAAAGCAAGGACAGGGCAAGTACTTC
CASSLGKQGQGKYF
>TRBD2|many|TRBJ2-1|TRBV29-1
TGCAGCGATCGGACTAGCGGGGGCTACAATGAGCAGTTCTTC
CSDRTSGGYNEQFF
>TRBD1|.|TRBJ2-1|TRBV10-3
TGTGCCATCAGTGAGTCCTGGACAGGGTTTAGCAATGAGCAGTTCTTC
CAISESWTGFSNEQFF
>.|few|TRBJ2-4|TRBV6-1
TGTGCCAGCAGTCCCTTCACCGAATACCACCAGATTCAGTACTTC
CASSPFTEYHQIQYF
>TRBD2|.|TRBJ2-1|TRBV10-3
TGTGCCATCAGTGAGTTAGCGGGGGGCCATTTGAGCTCCTACAATGAGCAGTTCTTC
CAISELAGGHLSSYNEQFF